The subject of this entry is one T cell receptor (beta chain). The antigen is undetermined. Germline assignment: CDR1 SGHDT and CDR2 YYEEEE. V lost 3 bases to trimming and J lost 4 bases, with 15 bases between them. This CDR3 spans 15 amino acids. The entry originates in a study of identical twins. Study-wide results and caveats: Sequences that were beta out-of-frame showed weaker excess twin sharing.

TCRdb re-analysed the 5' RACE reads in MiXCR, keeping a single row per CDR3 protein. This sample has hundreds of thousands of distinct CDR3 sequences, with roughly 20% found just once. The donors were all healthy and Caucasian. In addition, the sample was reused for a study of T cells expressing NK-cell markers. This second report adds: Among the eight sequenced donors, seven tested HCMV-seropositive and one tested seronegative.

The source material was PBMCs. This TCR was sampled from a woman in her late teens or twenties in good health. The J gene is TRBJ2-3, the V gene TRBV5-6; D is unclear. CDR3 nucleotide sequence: TGTGCCAGCAGCTCCCCTAGTGTTGTAGCAGATACGCAGTATTTT. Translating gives CASSSPSVVADTQYF.